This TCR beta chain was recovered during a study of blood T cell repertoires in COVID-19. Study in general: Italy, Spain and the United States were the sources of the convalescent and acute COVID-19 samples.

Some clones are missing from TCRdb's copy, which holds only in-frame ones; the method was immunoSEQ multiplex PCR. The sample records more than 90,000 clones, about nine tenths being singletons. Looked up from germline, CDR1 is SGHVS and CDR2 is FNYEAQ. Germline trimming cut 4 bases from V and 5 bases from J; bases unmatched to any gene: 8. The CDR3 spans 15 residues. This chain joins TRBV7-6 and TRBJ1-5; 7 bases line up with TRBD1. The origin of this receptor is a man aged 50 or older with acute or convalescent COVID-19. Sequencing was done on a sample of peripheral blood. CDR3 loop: CASSSKQGSDQPQHF. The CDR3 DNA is TGTGCCAGCAGCTCGAAACAGGGGTCCGATCAGCCCCAGCATTTT.